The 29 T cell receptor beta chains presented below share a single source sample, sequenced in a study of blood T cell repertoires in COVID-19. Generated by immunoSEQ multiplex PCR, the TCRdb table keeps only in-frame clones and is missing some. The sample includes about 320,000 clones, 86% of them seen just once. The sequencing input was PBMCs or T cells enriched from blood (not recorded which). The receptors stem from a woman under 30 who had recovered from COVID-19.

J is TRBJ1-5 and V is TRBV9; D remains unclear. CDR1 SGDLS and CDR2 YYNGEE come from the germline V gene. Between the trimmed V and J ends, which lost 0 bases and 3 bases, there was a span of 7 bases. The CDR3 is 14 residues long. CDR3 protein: CASSVGGSNQPQHF. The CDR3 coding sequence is TGTGCCAGCAGCGTAGGAGGTTCCAATCAGCCCCAGCATTTT. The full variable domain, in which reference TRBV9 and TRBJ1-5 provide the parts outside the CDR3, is DSGVTQTPKHLITATGQRVTLRCSPRSGDLSVYWYQQSLDQGLQFLIQYYNGEERAKGNILERFSAQQFPDLHSELNLSSLELGDSALYFCASSVGGSNQPQHFGDGTRLSIL.

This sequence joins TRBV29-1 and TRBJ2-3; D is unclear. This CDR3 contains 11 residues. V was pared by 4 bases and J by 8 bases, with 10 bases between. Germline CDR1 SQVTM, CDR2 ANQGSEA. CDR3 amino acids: CSVGVETTQYF. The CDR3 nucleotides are TGCAGCGTTGGTGTGGAGACTACGCAGTATTTT.

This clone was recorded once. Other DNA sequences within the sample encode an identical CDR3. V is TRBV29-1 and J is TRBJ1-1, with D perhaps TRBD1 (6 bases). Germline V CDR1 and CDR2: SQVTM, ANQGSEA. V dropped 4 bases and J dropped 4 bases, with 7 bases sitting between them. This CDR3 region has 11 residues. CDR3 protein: CSVGGRTEAFF. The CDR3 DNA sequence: TGCAGCGTTGGGGGGCGCACTGAAGCTTTCTTT. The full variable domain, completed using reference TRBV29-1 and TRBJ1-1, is SAVISQKPSRDICQRGTSLTIQCQVDSQVTMMFWYRQQPGQSLTLIATANQGSEATYESGFVIDKFPISRPNLTFSTLTVSNMSPEDSSIYLCSVGGRTEAFFGQGTRLTVV.

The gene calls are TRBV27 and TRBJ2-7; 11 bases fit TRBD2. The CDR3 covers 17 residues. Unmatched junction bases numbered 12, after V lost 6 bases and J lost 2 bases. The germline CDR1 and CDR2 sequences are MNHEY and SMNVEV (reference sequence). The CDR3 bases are TGTGCCAGCAGCTCCGGGACTAGCGGAATAGCAGCCTACGAGCAGTACTTC. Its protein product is CASSSGTSGIAAYEQYF.

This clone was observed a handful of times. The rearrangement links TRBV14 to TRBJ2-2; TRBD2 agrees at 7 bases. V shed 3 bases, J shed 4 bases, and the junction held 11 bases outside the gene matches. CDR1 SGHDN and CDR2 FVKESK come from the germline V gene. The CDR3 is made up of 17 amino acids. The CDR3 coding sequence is TGTGCCAGCAGCCACGGACTAGGACGGTGGAGCACCGGGGAGCTGTTTTTT. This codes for CASSHGLGRWSTGELFF. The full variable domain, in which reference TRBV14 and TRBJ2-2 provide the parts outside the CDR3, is EAGVTQFPSHSVIEKGQTVTLRCDPISGHDNLYWYRRVMGKEIKFLLHFVKESKQDESGMPNNRFLAERTGGTYSTLKVQPAELEDSGVYFCASSHGLGRWSTGELFFGEGSRLTVL.

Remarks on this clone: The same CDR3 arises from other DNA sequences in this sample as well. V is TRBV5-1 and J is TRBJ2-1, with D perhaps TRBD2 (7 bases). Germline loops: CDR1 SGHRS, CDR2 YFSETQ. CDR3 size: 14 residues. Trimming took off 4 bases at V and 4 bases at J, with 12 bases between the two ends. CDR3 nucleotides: TGCGCCAGCAGCCGCGGGGGCGCGTACAATGAGCAGTTCTTC. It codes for CASSRGGAYNEQFF.

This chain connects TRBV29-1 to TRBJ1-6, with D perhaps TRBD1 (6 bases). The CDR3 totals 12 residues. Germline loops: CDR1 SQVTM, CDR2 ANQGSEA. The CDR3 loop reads CRKQGHNSPLHF. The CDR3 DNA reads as TGCAGGAAACAGGGTCATAATTCACCCCTCCACTTT.

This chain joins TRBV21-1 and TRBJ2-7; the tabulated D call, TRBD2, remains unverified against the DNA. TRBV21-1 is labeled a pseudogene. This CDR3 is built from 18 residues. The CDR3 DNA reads TGTGCCAGCAGCAAAGAACAATGGGTGGGGACTAGCGGACACGAGCAGTACTTC. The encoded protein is CASSKEQWVGTSGHEQYF.

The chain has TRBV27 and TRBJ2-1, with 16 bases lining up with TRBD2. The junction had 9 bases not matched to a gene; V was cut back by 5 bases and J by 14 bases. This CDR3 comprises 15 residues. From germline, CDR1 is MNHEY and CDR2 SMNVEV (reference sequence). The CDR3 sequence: CASSPGTSGGAREFF. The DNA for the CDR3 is TGTGCCAGCAGTCCCGGGACTAGCGGGGGGGCAAGGGAGTTCTTC.

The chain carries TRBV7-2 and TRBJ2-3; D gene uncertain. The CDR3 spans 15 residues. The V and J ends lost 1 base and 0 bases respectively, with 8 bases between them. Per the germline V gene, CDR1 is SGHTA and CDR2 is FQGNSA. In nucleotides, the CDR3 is TGTGCCAGCAGCTTAGTTGTAAAAAGCACAGATACGCAGTATTTT. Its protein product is CASSLVVKSTDTQYF.

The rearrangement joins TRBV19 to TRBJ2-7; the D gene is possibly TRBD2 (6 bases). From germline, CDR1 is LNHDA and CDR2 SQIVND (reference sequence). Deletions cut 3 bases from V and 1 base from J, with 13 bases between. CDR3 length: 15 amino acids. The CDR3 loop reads CASSILGLGSYEQYF. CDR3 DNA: TGTGCCAGTAGTATTTTGGGACTGGGGTCCTACGAGCAGTACTTC.

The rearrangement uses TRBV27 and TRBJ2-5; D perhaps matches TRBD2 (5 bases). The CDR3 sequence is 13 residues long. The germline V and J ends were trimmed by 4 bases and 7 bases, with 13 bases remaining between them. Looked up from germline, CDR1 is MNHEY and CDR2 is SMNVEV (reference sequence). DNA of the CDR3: TGTGCCAGCAGTTCCCCCGGCGGAGGGACCCAGTACTTC. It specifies CASSSPGGGTQYF.

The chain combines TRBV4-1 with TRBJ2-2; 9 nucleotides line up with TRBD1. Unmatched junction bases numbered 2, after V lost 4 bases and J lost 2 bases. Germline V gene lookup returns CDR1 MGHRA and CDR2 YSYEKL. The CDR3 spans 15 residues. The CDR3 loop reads CASSRGQGNTGELFF. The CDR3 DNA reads TGCGCCAGCAGCCGGGGACAGGGCAACACCGGGGAGCTGTTTTTT.

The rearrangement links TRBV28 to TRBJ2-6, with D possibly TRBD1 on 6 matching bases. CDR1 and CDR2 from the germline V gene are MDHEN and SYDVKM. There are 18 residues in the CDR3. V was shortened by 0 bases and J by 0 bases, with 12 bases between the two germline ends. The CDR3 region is CASSLWGTGRSGANVLTF. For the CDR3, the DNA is TGTGCCAGCAGTTTATGGGGAACAGGGCGCTCTGGGGCCAACGTCCTGACTTTC.

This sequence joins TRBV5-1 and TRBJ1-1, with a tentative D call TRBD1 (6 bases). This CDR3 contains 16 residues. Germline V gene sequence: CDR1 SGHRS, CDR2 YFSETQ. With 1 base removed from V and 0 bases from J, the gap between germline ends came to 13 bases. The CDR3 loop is CASSLKRDKLNTEAFF. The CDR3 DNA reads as TGCGCCAGCAGCTTGAAGCGGGACAAGCTGAACACTGAAGCTTTCTTT.

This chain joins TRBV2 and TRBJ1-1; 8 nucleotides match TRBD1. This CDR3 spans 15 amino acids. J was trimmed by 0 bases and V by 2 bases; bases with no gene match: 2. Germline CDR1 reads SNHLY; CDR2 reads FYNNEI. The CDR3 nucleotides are TGTGCCAGCAGTGAACAGGGGGCGATGAACACTGAAGCTTTCTTT. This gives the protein CASSEQGAMNTEAFF.

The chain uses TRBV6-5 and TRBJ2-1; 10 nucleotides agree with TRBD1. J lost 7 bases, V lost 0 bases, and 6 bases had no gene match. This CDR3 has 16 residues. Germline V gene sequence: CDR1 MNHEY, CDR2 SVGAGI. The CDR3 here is CASSYSTGQGRNEQFF. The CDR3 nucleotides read TGTGCCAGCAGTTACTCGACGGGACAGGGGAGGAATGAGCAGTTCTTC.

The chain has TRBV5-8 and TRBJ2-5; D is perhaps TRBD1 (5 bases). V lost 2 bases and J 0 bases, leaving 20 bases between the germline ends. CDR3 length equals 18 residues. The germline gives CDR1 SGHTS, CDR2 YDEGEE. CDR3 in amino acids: CASSFWAVGLRYQETQYF. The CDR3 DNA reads TGTGCCAGCAGCTTTTGGGCCGTGGGGCTCCGGTACCAAGAGACCCAGTACTTC.

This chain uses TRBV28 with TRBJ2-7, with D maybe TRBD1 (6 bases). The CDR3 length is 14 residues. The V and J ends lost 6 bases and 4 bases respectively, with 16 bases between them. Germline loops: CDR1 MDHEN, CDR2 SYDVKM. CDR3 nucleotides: TGTGCCAGCAGGGGGGCAGAATCGGTGTACGAGCAGTACTTC. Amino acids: CASRGAESVYEQYF.

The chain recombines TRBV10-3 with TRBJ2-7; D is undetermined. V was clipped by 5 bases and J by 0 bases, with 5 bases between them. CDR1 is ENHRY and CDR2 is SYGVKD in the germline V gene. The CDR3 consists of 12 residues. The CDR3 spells CAISLSSYEQYF. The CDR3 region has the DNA TGTGCCATCAGTCTATCCTCCTACGAGCAGTACTTC.

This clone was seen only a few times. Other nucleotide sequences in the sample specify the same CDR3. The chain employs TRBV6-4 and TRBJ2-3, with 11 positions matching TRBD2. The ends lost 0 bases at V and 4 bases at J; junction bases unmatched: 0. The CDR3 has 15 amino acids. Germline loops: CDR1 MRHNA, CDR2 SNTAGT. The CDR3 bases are TGTGCCAGCAGTGACTCTAGCGGGGGGGCAGATACGCAGTATTTT. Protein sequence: CASSDSSGGADTQYF.

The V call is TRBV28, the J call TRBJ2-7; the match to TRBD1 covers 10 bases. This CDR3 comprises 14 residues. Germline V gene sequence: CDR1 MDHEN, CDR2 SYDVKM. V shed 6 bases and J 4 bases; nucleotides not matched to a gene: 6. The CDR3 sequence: CASRRTGGLYEQYF. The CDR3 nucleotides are TGTGCCAGCAGACGGACAGGGGGTTTATACGAGCAGTACTTC.

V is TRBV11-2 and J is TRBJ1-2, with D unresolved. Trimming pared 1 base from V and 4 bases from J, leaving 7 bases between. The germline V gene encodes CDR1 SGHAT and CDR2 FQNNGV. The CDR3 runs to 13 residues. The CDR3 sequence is CASSLAQSYGYTF. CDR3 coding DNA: TGTGCCAGCAGCTTAGCACAGTCCTATGGCTACACCTTC.

The CDR3 DNA follows: TGTGCCAGTAGTAGAGACAGGGGGGCGAATGAGCAGTTCTTC. The encoded protein is CASSRDRGANEQFF. The chain is built from TRBV19 and TRBJ2-1; 9 nucleotides match TRBD1. Germline lookup yields CDR1 LNHDA and CDR2 SQIVND (reference sequence). CDR3 length: 14 amino acids. V lost 4 bases and J lost 7; bases outside the gene matches: 5. Looking up the rest from reference TRBV19 and TRBJ2-1 gives the full variable domain: DGGITQSPKYLFRKEGQNVTLSCEQNLNHDAMYWYRQDPGQGLRLIYYSQIVNDFQKGDIAEGYSVSREKKESFPLTVTSAQKNPTAFYLCASSRDRGANEQFFGPGTRLTVL.

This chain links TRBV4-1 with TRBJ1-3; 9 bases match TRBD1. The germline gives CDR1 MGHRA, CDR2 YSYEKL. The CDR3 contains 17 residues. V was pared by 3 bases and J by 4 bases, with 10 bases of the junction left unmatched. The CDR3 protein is CASSHFGGDREGNTIYF. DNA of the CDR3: TGCGCCAGCAGCCACTTTGGGGGGGACAGGGAGGGAAACACCATATATTTT.

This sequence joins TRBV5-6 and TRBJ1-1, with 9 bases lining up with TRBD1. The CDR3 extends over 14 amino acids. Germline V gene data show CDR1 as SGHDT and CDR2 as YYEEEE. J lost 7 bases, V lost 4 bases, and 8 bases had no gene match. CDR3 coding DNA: TGTGCCAGCAGCCCCAGGACAGGGGTTGTTGAAGCTTTCTTT. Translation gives CASSPRTGVVEAFF.

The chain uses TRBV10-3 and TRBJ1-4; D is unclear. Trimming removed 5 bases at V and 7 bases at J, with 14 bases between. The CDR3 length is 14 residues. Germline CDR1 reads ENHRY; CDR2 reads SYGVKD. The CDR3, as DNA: TGTGCCATCAGTACAAACCGGGTTGGTGAAAAACTGTTTTTT. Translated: CAISTNRVGEKLFF.

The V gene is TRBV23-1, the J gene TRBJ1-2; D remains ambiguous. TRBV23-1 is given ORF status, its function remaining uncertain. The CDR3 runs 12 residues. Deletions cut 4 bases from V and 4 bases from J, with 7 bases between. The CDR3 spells CASSREPYGYTF. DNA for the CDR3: TGCGCCAGCAGTCGAGAGCCCTATGGCTACACCTTC.

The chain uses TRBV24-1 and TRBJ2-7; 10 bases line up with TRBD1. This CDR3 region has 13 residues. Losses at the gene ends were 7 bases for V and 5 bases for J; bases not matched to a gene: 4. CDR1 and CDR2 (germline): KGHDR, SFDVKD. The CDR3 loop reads CATRPGTGDEQYF. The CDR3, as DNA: TGTGCCACCAGGCCGGGGACAGGGGACGAGCAGTACTTC.